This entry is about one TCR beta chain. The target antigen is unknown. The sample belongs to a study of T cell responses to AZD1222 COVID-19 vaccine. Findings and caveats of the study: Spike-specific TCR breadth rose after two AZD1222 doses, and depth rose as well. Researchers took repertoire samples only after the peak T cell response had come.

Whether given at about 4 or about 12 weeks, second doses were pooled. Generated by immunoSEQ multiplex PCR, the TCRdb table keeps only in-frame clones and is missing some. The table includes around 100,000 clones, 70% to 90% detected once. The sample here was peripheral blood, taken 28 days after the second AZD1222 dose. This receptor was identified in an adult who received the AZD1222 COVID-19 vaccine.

CDR3 bases: TGTGCCAGCAGTGAACAGGGGGAAGCAGATACGCAGTATTTT. This sequence encodes CASSEQGEADTQYF. J is TRBJ2-3 and V is TRBV6-4, with 8 nucleotides matching TRBD1. Germline V gene sequence: CDR1 MRHNA, CDR2 SNTAGT. V was clipped by 3 bases and J by 4 bases; unmatched bases: 3. The CDR3 sequence is 14 residues long.